A single sample is the source of the 15 T cell receptor beta chains below, sequenced in a study of liver allograft versus peripheral blood T cells. For the study at large: Recipients' peripheral blood supplied the T cell receptor repertoires against which those in transplanted livers were compared.

Each CDR3 protein is one row after TCRdb ran MiXCR on the reads. Of about 16,000 distinct CDR3 sequences listed, 22% are singletons. Receptors were obtained from a human patient who had a liver transplant. Some T cells may be transferred from the graft donor.

This clonotype was seen at least ten times. The rearrangement links TRBV27 to TRBJ2-5, with 13 nucleotides matching TRBD2. CDR3 length: 17 residues. V trimming: 6 bases; J trimming: 5 bases; junction bases outside the gene matches: 12. Germline V gene sequence: CDR1 MNHEY, CDR2 SMNVEV (reference sequence). The CDR3 region is CASREFGLAGEEETQYF. CDR3 DNA: TGTGCCAGCAGGGAATTTGGACTAGCGGGAGAAGAGGAGACCCAGTACTTC.

This clonotype is medium-sized by share. This chain joins TRBV29-1 and TRBJ1-1; D call uncertain. V was pared by 5 bases and J by 0 bases, with 16 bases between. Germline assignment: CDR1 SQVTM and CDR2 ANQGSEA. The CDR3 spans 15 residues. The CDR3 nucleotides read TGCAGCGTTTCAGCTGGTTGGGCTATGAACACTGAAGCTTTCTTT. The encoded protein is CSVSAGWAMNTEAFF.

Details on this clonotype: This may come from a read error, since a much larger clone is one base off. The genes are TRBV7-2 and TRBJ1-2; D is unclear. CDR3 length equals 16 residues. V shed 1 base and J shed 3 bases, with 15 bases lying between them. The germline V gene encodes CDR1 SGHTA and CDR2 FQGNSA. CDR3 amino acids: CASSLGSTSSDYGYTF. The CDR3 nucleotides read TGTGCCAGCAGCTTAGGGTCGACATCCTCGGACTATGGCTACACCTTC.

This clonotype was counted at least ten times. This chain connects TRBV7-2 to TRBJ2-5; 7 nucleotides align to TRBD2. The CDR3 spans 15 residues. Unmatched junction bases numbered 18, after V lost 8 bases and J lost 9 bases. The germline V gene has CDR1 SGHTA and CDR2 FQGNSA. The CDR3 here is CASSLTSGMPTAQYF. The CDR3 bases are TGTGCCAGCTCCCTCACCAGCGGGATGCCGACGGCCCAGTACTTC.

This clonotype showed up just a few times. CDR3 amino acids: CASSDDRGGYEQYF. CDR3 in DNA: TGTGCCAGCAGTGATGACAGGGGTGGCTACGAGCAGTACTTC. This chain joins TRBV25-1 and TRBJ2-7; 8 bases match TRBD1. Germline lookup yields CDR1 MGHDK and CDR2 SYGVNS. This CDR3 region has 14 residues. J gave up 3 bases and V 3 bases, and 4 bases lay outside the gene matches.

The sample holds a few counts of this clonotype. V and J are TRBV5-6 and TRBJ1-6; no clear D gene. The CDR3 spans 14 residues. V lost 2 bases, J lost 9 bases, and 12 bases lay in between. Germline values: CDR1 SGHDT, CDR2 YYEEEE. CDR3 sequence reads: CASSFAGSGSPLHF. The CDR3 DNA is TGTGCCAGCAGCTTCGCAGGTTCGGGTTCACCCCTCCACTTT.

In its sample, this clonotype was seen a few times. The V and J genes are TRBV19 and TRBJ2-7; D not resolved. This CDR3 contains 15 residues. Trimming shortened V by 3 bases and J by 0 bases, and 12 bases separated the two germline ends. Per germline, CDR1 LNHDA and CDR2 SQIVND (reference sequence). CDR3 region: CASSISLLISYEQYF. CDR3 in DNA: TGTGCCAGTAGTATCTCGTTACTCATCTCCTACGAGCAGTACTTC.

Comments on this clonotype: This sequence may be a read error, since a much larger clone differs from it by one base. V gene TRBV6-5 combines with J gene TRBJ2-7, with a possible D match to TRBD1 (5 bases). The germline V gene encodes CDR1 MNHEY and CDR2 SVGAGI. The CDR3 has 15 residues. CDR3 region: CVSSVDPGKMYEQYF. CDR3 nucleotide sequence: TGTGTCAGCAGCGTAGACCCAGGGAAAATGTACGAGCAGTACTTC.

This chain connects TRBV20-1 to TRBJ2-1; tentatively, D is TRBD2 (5 bases). Per the germline V gene, CDR1 is DFQATT and CDR2 is SNEGSKA (reference sequence). Trimming took off 8 bases at V and 2 bases at J, with 16 bases between the two ends. The CDR3 length is 14 residues. CDR3 in DNA: TGCAGTTCAAACTGGGCGGGCCCCTACAATGAGCAGTTCTTC. This sequence encodes CSSNWAGPYNEQFF.

This clonotype was counted many times. The V and J genes are TRBV15 and TRBJ1-1; D is undetermined. This CDR3 spans 14 amino acids. The V end was cut by 3 bases, the J end by 1 base, with 9 bases between. The germline V gene has CDR1 LNHNV and CDR2 YYDKDF (reference sequence). The CDR3 sequence is CATSSLRGNTEAFF. Written as DNA, the CDR3 is TGTGCCACCAGCAGTCTCCGAGGGAACACTGAAGCTTTCTTT. The full variable domain, completed using reference TRBV15 and TRBJ1-1, is DAMVIQNPRYQVTQFGKPVTLSCSQTLNHNVMYWYQQKSSQAPKLLFHYYDKDFNNEADTPDNFQSRRPNTSFCFLDIRSPGLGDTAMYLCATSSLRGNTEAFFGQGTRLTVV.

The V call is TRBV20-1, the J call TRBJ2-7; the D call may be TRBD1 or TRBD2 (6 bases each). This CDR3 is 15 amino acids long. The germline CDR1 and CDR2 sequences are DFQATT and SNEGSKA (reference sequence). The V end lost 4 bases, the J end lost 3 bases, and 19 bases lay between the germline ends. CDR3 amino acids: CSATSSTGGGYEQYF. CDR3 in DNA: TGCAGTGCTACAAGCTCTACCGGGGGCGGCTACGAGCAGTACTTC.

The sample holds a few counts of this clonotype. The rearrangement uses TRBV19 and TRBJ1-2; 9 bases are a match to TRBD1. Germline V lookup: CDR1 LNHDA, CDR2 SQIVND (reference sequence). Trimming at V came to 5 bases and at J to 2 bases, leaving 6 bases not matched to a gene. The CDR3 is 15 amino acids. DNA of the CDR3: TGTGCCAGTAGTCCGGACAGGGGAAGGAACTATGGCTACACCTTC. Protein sequence: CASSPDRGRNYGYTF.

The V gene is TRBV10-3, the J gene TRBJ2-7; possibly TRBD1 or TRBD2 for D (6 bases each). This CDR3 spans 13 amino acids. The germline V gene has CDR1 ENHRY and CDR2 SYGVKD. V lost 8 bases to trimming and J lost 3 bases, with 14 bases between them. The CDR3 is CAIHNGGGYEQYF. The DNA for the CDR3 is TGTGCCATCCACAACGGAGGGGGCTACGAGCAGTACTTC.

This clonotype appeared a few times. The rearrangement links TRBV5-4 to TRBJ1-2, with 8 bases identical to TRBD1. J was trimmed by 4 bases and V by 5 bases; bases with no gene match: 7. Germline V gene lookup returns CDR1 SGHNT and CDR2 YYREEE (reference sequence). There are 14 residues in the CDR3. This chain's CDR3 is CASRADRVSYGYTF. As DNA, the CDR3 is TGTGCCAGCAGAGCGGACAGGGTCTCCTATGGCTACACCTTC. Combining the CDR3 with reference TRBV5-4 and TRBJ1-2 gives the whole variable domain ETGVTQSPTHLIKTRGQQVTLRCSSQSGHNTVSWYQQALGQGPQFIFQYYREEENGRGNFPPRFSGLQFPNYSSELNVNALELDDSALYLCASRADRVSYGYTFGSGTRLTVV.

In this sample, this clonotype turned up many times. The chain joins TRBV6-1 to TRBJ2-7; perhaps TRBD2 as D (7 bases). Germline CDR1 and CDR2: MNHNS and SASEGT. Trimming took off 6 bases at V and 2 bases at J, with 17 bases between the two ends. This CDR3 has 15 residues. The CDR3 here is CASRTGGHLPYEQYF. The CDR3 nucleotides are TGTGCCAGCAGGACGGGGGGCCACCTTCCCTACGAGCAGTACTTC.